The source of this T cell receptor (beta chain) is a study of PD-1 blockade in classical Hodgkin lymphoma. Whole-study context: Nivolumab dosing for patients was 3 mg/kg, administered intravenously every 2 weeks. Broader study findings: Baseline diversity in complete responders resembled that of newly diagnosed patients.

The assay was immunoSEQ multiplex PCR, and TCRdb's table has in-frame clones only and misses some. The sample comprises fewer than 20,000 clones, about 82% of which are singletons, and 1% rests with the top ten. The CDR3 spans 14 residues. V was cut by 3 bases and J by 10 bases, with 16 bases left in between. CDR1 is MGHDK and CDR2 is SYGVNS in the germline V gene. Remarks on this clone: Its specificity is not known.

Brentuximab vedotin exposure varied among the patients, all of whom had relapsed after autologous stem cell transplantation. Investigators isolated CD4+ T cells from thawed PBMCs through magnetic negative selection. The input for sequencing was CD4+ T cells from blood, taken at baseline. The receptor was derived from a human donor with classical Hodgkin lymphoma. The rearrangement joins TRBV25-1 to TRBJ2-1; the D gene is possibly TRBD1 (6 bases). The DNA for the CDR3 is TGTGCCAGCAGTGACCGCCACAGGGAACGGGAGCAGTTCTTC. It is translated as CASSDRHREREQFF.